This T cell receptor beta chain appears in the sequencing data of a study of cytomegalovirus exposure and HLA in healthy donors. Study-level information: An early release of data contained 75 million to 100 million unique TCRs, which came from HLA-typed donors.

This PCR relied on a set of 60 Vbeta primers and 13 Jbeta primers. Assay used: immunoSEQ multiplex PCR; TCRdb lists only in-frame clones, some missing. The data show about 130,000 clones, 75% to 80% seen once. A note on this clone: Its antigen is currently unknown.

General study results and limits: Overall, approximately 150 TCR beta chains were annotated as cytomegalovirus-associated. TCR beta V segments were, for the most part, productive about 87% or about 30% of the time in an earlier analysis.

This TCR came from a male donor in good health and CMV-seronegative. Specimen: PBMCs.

CDR3 coding DNA: TGTGCCACCAGCAGAGATCTGGGACAGGGGGCTGGTGGGGCCAACGTCCTGACTTTC. Its protein is CATSRDLGQGAGGANVLTF. The chain joins TRBV15 to TRBJ2-6; 12 positions match TRBD1. V lost 0 bases to trimming and J lost 3 bases; unmatched junction nucleotides: 6. The CDR3 runs to 19 residues. The germline V gene has CDR1 LNHNV and CDR2 YYDKDF (reference sequence).